This record covers a single T cell receptor (beta chain). Its antigen specificity is not known. This could be a read error, since a much larger clone is one nucleotide away. TCR beta CDR3 regions were amplified from RNA transcripts. The first round of RT-PCR for the TCR CDR3 was performed with the HTBI primer set and the Qiagen OneStep RT-PCR kit. A second multiplex PCR round built the libraries, followed by size selection and purification. The libraries were sequenced on an Illumina HiSeq2000 using paired-end 100 bp reads. The original pipeline was this. Raw data were processed with SOAPnuke, discarding reads with adapters, uncalled bases, mean Phred below 15, or no exact constant-primer or identifier match. High-quality paired reads were merged with COPE v1.2.5, and unique nucleotide sequences were defined as clonotypes. Clonotypes were aligned to IMGT TRBV, TRBD and TRBJ reference segments using MiTCR v1.1. The analysis included only V-J combinations with a frequency above 0.0001, which together covered 99% to 99.2% of the repertoires. A TCS score was defined as the ratio of F50 (clonal expansion) to E x V (chaos), with BLOSUM62-based TCRdist applied between CDR3 peptides within each V-J. Welch's t-statistics and random forest reduced 500 to 650 V-J features to around 14, which were used in a naive Bayes classifier (R e1071). Thyroid-blood repertoire similarity was quantified with the Morisita-Horn index. TCRdb reanalyzed the raw reads on its own, using fastp at Q25 for trimming and MiXCR for clone calling, and kept in-frame beta chains. Rows merge per CDR3 protein into single entries with the most common DNA and genes. The V and J calls reflect TCRdb's pipeline rather than the authors' work. In all, the sample holds 540,000 or so distinct CDR3 sequences, and approximately 44% of those were seen once. The ten largest make up about 20% of the sample.

From the cysteine through the phenylalanine, the CDR3 covers 16 amino acids. The read is trimmed to its CDR3 DNA, 48 bases read in frame from base 1. The germline V gene (reference sequence) provides CDR1 SEHNR and CDR2 FQNEAQ. The sample is drawn from a study of T cells in Graves' hyperthyroidism and ophthalmopathy (dated by TCRdb to about 2019). Background for the entire study: To identify distinguishing TCR V-J signatures, a discovery cohort of some 100 patients was used, comprising 43 with Graves' ophthalmopathy and 55 to 65 with stable Graves' hyperthyroidism. Thyroid tissue and blood T-cell repertoires from several Graves' hyperthyroidism patients were also compared in the study. The paper reports TCR Vbeta CDR3 sequencing of 135 peripheral blood samples: fewer than 50 ophthalmopathy, fewer than 80 hyperthyroidism and roughly 17 progressor patients. Prospective prediction of ophthalmopathy was tested in an independent validation cohort of 18 to 20 hyperthyroidism patients and some 17 patients who later progressed to ophthalmopathy. After blood sampling, hyperthyroidism patients were treated with methimazole at a starting dose of 30 mg daily, and ophthalmopathy patients were treated with high-dose intravenous methylprednisolone. The 100 discovery patients were randomly divided into training and test sets at a 7:3 ratio.

Any patient with an uncontrolled infection, another autoimmune disease, pregnancy or lactation was excluded. Diagnoses were based on clinical symptoms, serum thyroxine and TRAb, thyroid ultrasound and orbital computed tomography. Total RNA was extracted with Trizol reagent, and quality was checked on an Agilent 2100 Bioanalyzer. Overall study results and their limits: In cross-validation, a model built on a 13 V-J signature told ophthalmopathy apart from stable hyperthyroidism with about 90% sensitivity and roughly 82% specificity, and in testing the same model reached 80%/75%. In validation, progression to ophthalmopathy was predicted by the model with roughly 71% sensitivity and 72.22% specificity, a median of 6.5 months before onset. Blood samples also contained most of the expanded thyroid clonotypes (frequency above 0.001), which suggests that blood repertoires may reflect thyroid immune responses. Sample size was not statistically predetermined, and blinding of investigators to group allocation was not performed.

The specimen sequenced was peripheral blood or thyroid tissue (not recorded which). This sequence uses TRBV7-9 and TRBJ1-5; TRBD1 is a possible D gene, resting on 5 matching bases. The receptor comes from an adult woman with Graves' disease, either hyperthyroidism or ophthalmopathy (not recorded which). In nucleotide form, the sequence is TGTGCCAGCAACTTAAGTTGGGGCCCGGGAAATCAGCCCCAGCATTTT. This gives the protein CASNLSWGPGNQPQHF.